The sequence of this T cell receptor (beta chain) was determined in a study of cytomegalovirus exposure and HLA in healthy donors (dated by TCRdb to the late 2010s). Regarding the complete study: An earlier analysis of several hundred of the donors reported approximately 290 Gb of sequence data and 117 million unique TCR beta sequences from about 200 million T cells. An early release that covered approximately 600 HLA-typed donors contained around 300 gigabases of sequencing data and 75 million to 100 million unique TCR sequences. Of the 300 to 450 genotyped donors, approximately 80% were placed in the genetic ancestry cluster associated with self-reported Caucasian donors. The study aimed to test whether signatures of past pathogen exposure could be identified by cataloging public T cell receptors. The study used immunosequencing to profile the T cell repertoires of around 600 subjects and linked those repertoires to cytomegalovirus serostatus. A separate validation cohort of 100 to 150 different subjects was used in addition to the 666-subject first cohort. To predict cytomegalovirus infection status, the study brought together high-throughput TCR immunosequencing, statistical association of individual TCRs with disease status, and machine learning. A later analysis re-analyzed previously published TCR beta repertoires from about 730 donors and added high-resolution HLA genotyping to study TCR occurrence patterns. In the later analysis, no new phenotypic data were used to find candidate immune exposures; instead, reliance was placed on TCR beta sequences and their occurrence across donors. In an earlier analysis of 500 to 650 of the donors, high-throughput TCR beta sequencing was used to judge whether each TCR beta V gene segment behaved as functional or pseudogenic. Alongside the repertoire data, information on donor age, sex, ethnicity and CMV serostatus was compiled. In a later genetic analysis, genome-wide SNP genotypes for about three fifths of the roughly 670 donors were used, and that subset was treated as a discovery cohort. All discovery cohort repertoires had been generated using a single sequencing platform. HLA typing covered class I and class II loci at four-digit resolution. The number of donors typed differed by locus, with about 629-630 for A, B, C, DRB1 and DQB1, approximately 500 for DQA1, 600 to 610 for DPA1, and some 470 for DPB1. Because of strong linkage in the cohort, roughly five DR-DQ haplotypes were treated as single units for association and clustering. Across 300 to 400 genotyped donors of the cohort, an average of 235,054 unique TCR beta nucleotide sequences per donor were sequenced, and 15% to 20% of those sequences were non-productive.

The cohort comprised several hundred healthy bone marrow donors. All cohort members were sampled while nominally healthy, although unrecorded immune exposures were likely present. The donor tested CMV seronegative and was one of the 352 seronegative cohort members. A peripheral blood sample was provided by each donor, and peripheral blood mononuclear cells were used for TCR beta sequencing. Genomic DNA was extracted from the blood cell samples with the Qiagen DNeasy Blood Extraction Kit. What the authors observed across the whole study: In a later analysis, HLA-associated TCR beta chains showed more clonal expansion and lower generation probabilities than non-associated chains that were equally common. In a later analysis, several top co-occurrence clusters were reported to appear linked to parvovirus B19, influenza, CMV and Epstein-Barr virus. In this cohort, only TCR beta chains were sequenced, and detectable features were limited by the absence of alpha or paired-chain data. In a later analysis, 16,951 TCR beta sequences were associated with specific HLA alleles at a false discovery rate of 0.05. Strong co-occurrence of HLA alleles, especially DR and DQ, made assigning TCR associations to individual alleles difficult. Because counts were too low, more than 15 rarely observed V segments, including chromosome 9 orphons, were left out of the earlier analysis of over 550 of the donors. Most TCR sequences were seen in very few donors, while some public TCRs were found in many individuals. A further reported finding was that TCR beta sequences accurately predicted the HLA-A and HLA-B alleles for most subjects in the first cohort. In both the original and validation cohorts, the classifier was reported to diagnose cytomegalovirus status with high specificity and sensitivity. Three of the identified cytomegalovirus-associated TCR beta chains were confirmed in vitro to be specific for cytomegalovirus antigens. In the study, approximately 150 TCR beta chains were listed as associated with cytomegalovirus. Broadly in line with IMGT annotations, most TCR beta V segments showed up in productive rearrangements about 87% or about 30% of the time in an earlier analysis of approximately 600 of the donors. Correlated functional status among segregating V segments might be attributable to linkage disequilibrium, but an unknown experimental factor could not be ruled out. Some IMGT-functional V segments, including TRBV6-2 and TRBV6-3, could not be told apart with the 87-base-pair reads, so those segments were excluded. Because HLA typing was unavailable for some donors at each locus, only the typed subset was used in association tests. V-gene and J-gene trimming of TCR beta chains was associated with a missense DCLRE1C variant in a later genetic analysis, and the association was replicated in an independent cohort. According to a later analysis, TCR association rates differed among HLA loci, with DRB1 alleles showing the most associated TCRs and HLA-C alleles showing the fewest. A cluster of highly shared sequence variants was judged likely to be a technical artifact of the sequencing pipeline. According to a later genetic analysis, donors in an Asian-associated ancestry cluster had fewer N-insertions in productive TCRs than the roughly 700-donor mean. It was suggested by the authors that the approach could potentially be generalized to other disease states and immunological phenotypes. The presence/absence analyses assumed that sequencing depth was roughly uniform across donors, and that assumption may not be true. For the cohort, immune exposure information was limited to CMV serostatus. A later analysis found that most CMV-associated TCR beta chains appeared HLA-restricted, with HLA associations seemingly driven largely by CMV exposure.

The library came from the immunoSEQ multiplex PCR assay. For the multiplex PCR, a mixture combining 60 forward primers for TCR Vbeta segments and 13 reverse primers for TCR Jbeta segments was used. The CDR3 region of rearranged TCR beta genes was amplified from genomic DNA by a multiplex PCR assay. The amplified TCR beta libraries were sequenced on the Illumina HiSeq System as 87-base-pair reads. Per the source publication's procedure: Across the roughly 640 repertoires, a later analysis counted about 81 million unique TCR beta chains, roughly 11 million of which were shared by at least two donors. Raw reads were error-corrected and collapsed into unique sequences by a nearest-neighbor algorithm in which closely related sequences were merged to remove PCR and sequencing errors. Alignment of CDR3 sequences to IMGT reference sequences was used to assign V, D and J gene segments. For a sequence to be retained, a match of at least six nucleotides to both a V gene segment and a J gene segment was required. A rearrangement counted as productive if the CDR3 had no stop codons and remained in frame with V and J, and every other rearrangement counted as non-productive. Following IMGT convention, CDR3 was defined as the stretch from the second conserved V-encoded cysteine up to the conserved J-encoded phenylalanine. Sequences without an unambiguous match to a single V gene segment were excluded from the earlier analysis of about 600 of the donors. In an earlier analysis of roughly 500 of the donors, V segments were called functional above 56.7% productive rearrangements and were called segregating when the between-donor standard deviation exceeded 5%. To diagnose cytomegalovirus status from the catalog of TCR beta chain sequences, a statistical classification framework was built. In a later analysis, V and J genes were assigned by comparing TCR nucleotide sequences against IMGT/GENE-DB human TR gene sequences. In a later analysis, CDR3 sequences and most-parsimonious VDJ recombination scenarios were assigned using the TCRdist pipeline. A later analysis defined each TCR beta chain by its CDR3 amino acid sequence plus V-gene family, and excluded reads lacking a unique V-gene family. As a way to deal with suspected cross-contamination and a sequencing artifact, a later analysis dropped roughly 620 nucleotide sequences that were highly shared and had low generation probability. A later analysis calculated a clonal expansion index for each public chain from normalized within-repertoire ranks of inferred template counts. In a later analysis, generation probabilities were computed with a VDJ recombination model fitted to out-of-frame rearrangements, and the resulting probabilities were checked against IGoR. In a later analysis, hypergeometric tests were used to score TCR-TCR, TCR-HLA and TCR-CMV co-occurrence, with a repertoire-size bias correction applied to TCR pairs. In a later analysis, false discovery rates were estimated by permuting HLA or CMV assignments 20 times. In a later analysis, co-occurring TCRs were grouped using DBSCAN, with TCRdist sequence similarity added in when clustering inside HLA-allele-positive subsets. For co-occurrence clustering, repertoires with fewer than 30,000 or more than 120,000 public chains were excluded, along with roughly five repertoires with anomalous nucleotide sharing. Sourced from immuneACCESS, this table was stored by TCRdb with only in-frame sequences that have V and J called. A share of the clones is absent; for the studies checked, an unresolved V gene accounts for under half, and the remainder has no known explanation. V and J calls and clone size are as listed in that table; D and trimming were resolved from the DNA. The sample profile shows 95,000 to 150,000 clones; around 75% of them were found once. 2% to 2.5% of the sample lies in the top ten.

The germline V gene (reference sequence) yields LNHDA for CDR1 and SQIVND for CDR2. Compared with germline, V lacks 6 bases and J lacks 8 bases; bases without a gene match: 12. The CDR3 starts with the cysteine, ends with the phenylalanine, and has 16 residues. Only the CDR3 DNA is retained, 48 bases long and in frame from the first base. Turning to this clone: This receptor's antigen is unknown. Base qualities were left out, and no much larger clone turns up one base away.

Sequencing used PBMCs. The source is a man under 40 in good health and CMV-seronegative. The V and J segments used are TRBV19 and TRBJ2-1, with 11 bases matching TRBD1. The CDR3 corresponds to CASRGQMGQGEHEQFF. At the DNA level, the sequence is TGTGCCAGTAGGGGCCAAATGGGACAGGGGGAACATGAGCAGTTCTTC.